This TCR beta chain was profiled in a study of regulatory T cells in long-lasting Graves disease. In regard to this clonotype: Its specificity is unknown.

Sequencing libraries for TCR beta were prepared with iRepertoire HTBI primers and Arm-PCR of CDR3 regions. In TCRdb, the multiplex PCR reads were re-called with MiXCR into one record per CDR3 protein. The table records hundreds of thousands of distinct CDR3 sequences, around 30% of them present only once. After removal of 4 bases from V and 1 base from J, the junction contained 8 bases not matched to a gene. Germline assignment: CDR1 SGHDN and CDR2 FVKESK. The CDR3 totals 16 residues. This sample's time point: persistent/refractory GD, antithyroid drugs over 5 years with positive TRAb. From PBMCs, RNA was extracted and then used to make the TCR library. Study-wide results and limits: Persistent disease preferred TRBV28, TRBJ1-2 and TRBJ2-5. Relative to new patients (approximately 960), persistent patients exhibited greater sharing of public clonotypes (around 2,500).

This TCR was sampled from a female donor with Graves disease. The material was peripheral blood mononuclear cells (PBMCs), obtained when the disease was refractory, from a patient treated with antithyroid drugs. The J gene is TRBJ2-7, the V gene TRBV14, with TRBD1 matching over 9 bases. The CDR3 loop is CASSPSDRGGSYEQYF. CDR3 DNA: TGTGCCAGCAGCCCGTCGGACAGGGGAGGTTCCTACGAGCAGTACTTC.